A selection of T cell receptor beta chains follows, all from one sample in a study of early T cells in non-severe SARS-CoV-2 infection. MiXCR, applied by TCRdb to the 5' RACE reads, yields one record per CDR3 protein. The sample has approximately 47,000 distinct CDR3 sequences, over 8% seen once. Sequenced here: whole blood, sampled at baseline. Source of these receptors: an adult who was a healthcare worker with PCR-confirmed SARS-CoV-2 infection or an uninfected control (not recorded which). Both conserved end residues are part of each CDR3. D genes are given only for firm matches. Size values are once, few and many counts, or a class for expanded clones, and some rows have none.

TRBV12-3/TRBV12-4,TRBD1,TRBJ1-1,few,12,CATGQGVTEAFF,TGTGCCACCGGACAGGGAGTCACTGAAGCTTTCTTT
TRBV21-1,NA,TRBJ2-7,NA,16,CASSKGSGGFTYEQYF,TGTGCCAGCAGCAAAGGATCAGGGGGCTTTACCTACGAGCAGTACTTC
TRBV2,NA,TRBJ2-5,few,14,CASSDGTYQETQYF,TGTGCCAGCAGTGACGGGACATATCAAGAGACCCAGTACTTC
TRBV7-7,TRBD2,TRBJ2-1,NA,13,CASSPSGGHEQFF,TGTGCCAGCAGCCCAAGCGGGGGTCATGAGCAGTTCTTC
TRBV19,NA,TRBJ2-3,many,13,CASSIVGADTQYF,TGTGCCAGTAGTATAGTAGGGGCAGATACGCAGTATTTT
TRBV6-2/TRBV6-3,TRBD2,TRBJ2-3,NA,17,CASSSGLARGGTDTQYF,TGTGCCAGCAGTTCGGGACTAGCGCGTGGAGGCACAGATACGCAGTATTTT
TRBV29-1,NA,TRBJ1-1,few,14,CSVRGHALNTEAFF,TGCAGCGTCCGCGGGCACGCATTGAACACTGAAGCTTTCTTT
TRBV27,TRBD1,TRBJ2-7,many,13,CASSGGQGYEQYF,TGTGCCAGCAGCGGGGGACAGGGATACGAGCAGTACTTC
TRBV7-2,NA,TRBJ2-3,many,14,CASSERAYTDTQYF,TGTGCCAGCAGCGAGCGGGCCTACACAGATACGCAGTATTTT
TRBV7-9,NA,TRBJ1-1,many,13,CASSYIGGTEAFF,TGTGCCAGCAGCTACATAGGGGGCACTGAAGCTTTCTTT
TRBV7-9,TRBD1,TRBJ1-1,few,16,CASSLRDSIPGTEAFF,TGTGCCAGCAGCTTACGGGACAGTATCCCGGGCACTGAAGCTTTCTTT
TRBV18,NA,TRBJ2-3,NA,14,CASSPQGMSDTQYF,TGTGCCAGCTCACCCCAGGGGATGTCAGATACGCAGTATTTT
TRBV11-3,NA,TRBJ2-7,NA,16,CASSPTTFRYAYEQYF,TGTGCCAGCAGCCCCACCACCTTTCGGTACGCCTACGAGCAGTACTTC
TRBV3-1,NA,TRBJ1-1,few,13,CASSQAENTEAFF,TGTGCCAGCAGCCAAGCAGAGAACACTGAAGCTTTCTTT
TRBV5-4,NA,TRBJ2-5,many,15,CASRRGQGAGETQYF,TGTGCCAGCAGGCGTGGGCAGGGTGCAGGGGAGACCCAGTACTTC
TRBV28,TRBD2,TRBJ2-2,NA,15,CASSLSGSGTGELFF,TGTGCCAGCAGTCTTAGCGGGAGTGGCACCGGGGAGCTGTTTTTT
TRBV5-1,TRBD2,TRBJ2-3,NA,16,CASSLGYGGSTDTQYF,TGCGCCAGCAGCTTGGGTTACGGGGGGAGCACAGATACGCAGTATTTT
TRBV7-7,NA,TRBJ2-2,many,16,CASSLGSGANTGELFF,TGTGCTAGCAGCCTGGGTAGCGGCGCGAACACCGGGGAGCTGTTTTTT
TRBV7-2,NA,TRBJ2-3,few,13,CASTQSYTDTQYF,TGTGCCAGCACCCAGTCGTACACAGATACGCAGTATTTT
TRBV19,NA,TRBJ1-2,many,11,CASTDTYGYTF,TGTGCCAGTACAGACACCTATGGCTACACCTTC
TRBV28,TRBD2,TRBJ2-3,NA,15,CASRYILAATDTQYF,TGTGCCAGCAGATATATTCTAGCGGCCACAGATACGCAGTATTTT
TRBV18,NA,TRBJ2-1,NA,12,CASSSGEGEQFF,TGTGCCAGCTCTTCGGGAGAGGGGGAGCAGTTCTTC
TRBV7-6,NA,TRBJ2-7,NA,15,CASSLEVDSNYEQYF,TGTGCCAGCAGCTTAGAGGTGGACAGTAACTACGAGCAGTACTTC
TRBV6-2/TRBV6-3,NA,TRBJ1-4,many,15,CASSLYPGVNEKLFF,TGTGCCAGCAGCTTATATCCGGGAGTCAATGAAAAACTGTTTTTT
TRBV5-4,TRBD1,TRBJ1-6,few,14,CASSRGQGNSPLHF,TGTGCCAGCAGCCGTGGACAGGGCAATTCACCCCTCCACTTT
TRBV5-6,NA,TRBJ1-5,few,15,CASSVYRELSQPQHF,TGTGCCAGCAGCGTATACCGGGAATTAAGTCAGCCCCAGCATTTT
TRBV18,NA,TRBJ2-7,few,13,CASSSDSSYEQYF,TGTGCCAGCTCATCGGACAGCTCCTACGAGCAGTACTTC
TRBV2,TRBD1,TRBJ2-2,medium-sized,15,CASSRDSGDTGELFF,TGTGCCAGCAGTAGGGACAGTGGAGACACCGGGGAGCTGTTTTTT
TRBV6-2/TRBV6-3,TRBD2,TRBJ2-1,NA,14,CASRSGGSYNEQFF,TGTGCCAGCAGAAGCGGGGGGTCCTACAATGAGCAGTTCTTC
TRBV7-2,TRBD2,TRBJ2-7,NA,12,CATSGRTYEQYF,TGTGCCACCAGCGGGAGGACCTACGAGCAGTACTTC
TRBV28,NA,TRBJ2-7,NA,14,CASSWGVPSRQQYF,TGTGCCAGCAGTTGGGGAGTTCCATCTCGGCAGCAGTACTTC
TRBV9,TRBD1,TRBJ2-7,many,15,CASSGGQGSSHEQYF,TGTGCCAGCAGCGGAGGACAGGGTTCGTCTCACGAGCAGTACTTC
TRBV12-3/TRBV12-4,NA,TRBJ1-1,few,16,CASSPRPWTVNTEAFF,TGTGCCAGCAGTCCACGACCTTGGACCGTGAACACTGAAGCTTTCTTT
TRBV12-3/TRBV12-4,NA,TRBJ2-5,few,14,CASSIRDFQETQYF,TGTGCCAGCAGTATCCGGGACTTCCAAGAGACCCAGTACTTC
TRBV14,TRBD2,TRBJ2-5,NA,14,CASSQDRGGKTQYF,TGTGCCAGCAGCCAAGATCGGGGAGGGAAGACCCAGTACTTC
TRBV6-1,NA,TRBJ2-4,NA,12,CASRGTLNIQYF,TGTGCCAGCAGGGGGACTCTTAACATTCAGTACTTC
TRBV20-1,NA,TRBJ2-1,medium-sized,14,CSARAGGTPNEQFF,TGCAGTGCTAGAGCCGGAGGAACTCCCAATGAGCAGTTCTTC
TRBV7-2,NA,TRBJ2-3,many,16,CASSFRGGSSPDTQYF,TGTGCCAGCAGCTTCAGGGGCGGTTCTAGCCCAGATACGCAGTATTTT
TRBV10-1,TRBD2,TRBJ2-7,few,16,CASSRTGSGGSYEQYF,TGCGCCAGCAGCCGGACTGGGAGCGGGGGGTCCTACGAGCAGTACTTC
TRBV7-2,NA,TRBJ1-1,NA,13,CASSYTGIAEAFF,TGTGCCAGCAGCTATACAGGGATCGCTGAAGCTTTCTTT
TRBV5-1,NA,TRBJ2-7,many,14,CASSLLARSYEQYF,TGCGCCAGCAGCTTGTTGGCACGATCCTACGAGCAGTACTTC
TRBV11-2,NA,TRBJ2-7,few,10,CASSPLEQYF,TGTGCCAGCAGCCCCCTCGAGCAGTACTTC
TRBV7-2,NA,TRBJ2-7,NA,17,CASSLDGRAGPTYEQYF,TGTGCCAGCAGCCTCGACGGTAGGGCAGGACCTACCTACGAGCAGTACTTC
TRBV4-3,TRBD1,TRBJ1-4,few,18,CASSQEAGTGGAGEKLFF,TGCGCCAGCAGCCAGGAAGCCGGGACAGGGGGCGCGGGTGAAAAACTGTTTTTT
TRBV28,NA,TRBJ2-2,few,13,CASPSPNTGELFF,TGTGCCAGCCCCTCCCCCAACACCGGGGAGCTGTTTTTT